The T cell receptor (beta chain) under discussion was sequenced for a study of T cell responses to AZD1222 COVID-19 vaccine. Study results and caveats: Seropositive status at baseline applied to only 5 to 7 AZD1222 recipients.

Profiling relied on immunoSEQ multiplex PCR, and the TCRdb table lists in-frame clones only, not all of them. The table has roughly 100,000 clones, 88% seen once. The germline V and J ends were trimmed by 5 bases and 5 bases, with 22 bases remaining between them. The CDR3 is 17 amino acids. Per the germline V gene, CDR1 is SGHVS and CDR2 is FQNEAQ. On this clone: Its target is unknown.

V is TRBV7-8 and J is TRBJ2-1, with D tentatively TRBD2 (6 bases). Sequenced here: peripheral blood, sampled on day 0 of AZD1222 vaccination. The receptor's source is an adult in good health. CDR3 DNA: TGTGCCAGCAGCCCGCTGGCCGTGTTGACTAGACACAATGAGCAGTTCTTC. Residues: CASSPLAVLTRHNEQFF.